This T cell receptor (beta chain) was recorded in a study of neurological immune-mediated disorders. This clonotype was observed at least ten times. Per germline, CDR1 SGHRS and CDR2 YFSETQ. The CDR3 is 11 residues long. V was clipped by 1 base and J by 8 bases, with 6 bases between them. MiXCR, applied by TCRdb to the 5' RACE reads, yields one record per CDR3 protein. The repertoire holds some 26,000 distinct CDR3 sequences, with 5% to 7.5% as singletons. This sequence originates from a woman aged 45-59 years in good health. The material sequenced was PBMCs. The rearrangement joins TRBV5-1 to TRBJ1-2; TRBD1 might be the D (5 bases). CDR3 protein: CASSLTGGYTF. In nucleotides, the CDR3 is TGCGCCAGCAGCTTGACAGGCGGCTACACCTTC.